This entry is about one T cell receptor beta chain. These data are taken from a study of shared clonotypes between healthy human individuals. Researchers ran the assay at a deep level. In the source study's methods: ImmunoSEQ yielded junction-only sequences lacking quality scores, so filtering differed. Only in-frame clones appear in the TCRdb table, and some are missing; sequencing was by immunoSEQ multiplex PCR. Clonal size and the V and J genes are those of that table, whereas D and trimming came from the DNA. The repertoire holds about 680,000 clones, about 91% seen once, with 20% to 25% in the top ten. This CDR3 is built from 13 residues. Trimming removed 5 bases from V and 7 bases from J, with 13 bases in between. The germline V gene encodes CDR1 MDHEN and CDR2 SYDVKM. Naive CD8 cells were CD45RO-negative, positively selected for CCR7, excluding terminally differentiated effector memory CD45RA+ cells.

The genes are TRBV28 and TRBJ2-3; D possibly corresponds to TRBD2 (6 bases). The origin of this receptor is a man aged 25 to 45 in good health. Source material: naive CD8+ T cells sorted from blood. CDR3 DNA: TGTGCCAGCAGTCCCCGGCGGGGCTATACGCAGTATTTT. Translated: CASSPRRGYTQYF.